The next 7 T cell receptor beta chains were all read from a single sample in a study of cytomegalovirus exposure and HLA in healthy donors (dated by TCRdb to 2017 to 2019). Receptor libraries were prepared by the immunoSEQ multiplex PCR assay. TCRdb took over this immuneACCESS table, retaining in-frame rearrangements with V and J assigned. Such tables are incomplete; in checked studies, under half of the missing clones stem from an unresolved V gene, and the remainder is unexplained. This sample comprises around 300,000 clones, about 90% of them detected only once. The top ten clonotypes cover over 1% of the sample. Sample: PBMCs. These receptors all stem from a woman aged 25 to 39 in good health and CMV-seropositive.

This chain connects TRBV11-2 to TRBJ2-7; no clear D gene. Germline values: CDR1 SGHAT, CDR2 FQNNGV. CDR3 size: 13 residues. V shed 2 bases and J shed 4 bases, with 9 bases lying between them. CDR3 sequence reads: CASSLMVLYEQYF. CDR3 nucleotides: TGTGCCAGCAGCTTAATGGTTTTGTACGAGCAGTACTTC.

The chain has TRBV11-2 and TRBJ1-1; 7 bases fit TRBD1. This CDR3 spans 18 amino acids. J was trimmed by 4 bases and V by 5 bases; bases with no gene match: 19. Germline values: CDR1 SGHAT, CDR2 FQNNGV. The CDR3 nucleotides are TGTGCCAGCAGCCCCGGGACAGAGGAATTTGGGGTGGGCACTGAAGCTTTCTTT. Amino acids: CASSPGTEEFGVGTEAFF. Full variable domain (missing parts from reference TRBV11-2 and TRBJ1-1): EAGVAQSPRYKIIEKRQSVAFWCNPISGHATLYWYQQILGQGPKLLIQFQNNGVVDDSQLPKDRFSAERLKGVDSTLKIQPAKLEDSAVYLCASSPGTEEFGVGTEAFFGQGTRLTVV.

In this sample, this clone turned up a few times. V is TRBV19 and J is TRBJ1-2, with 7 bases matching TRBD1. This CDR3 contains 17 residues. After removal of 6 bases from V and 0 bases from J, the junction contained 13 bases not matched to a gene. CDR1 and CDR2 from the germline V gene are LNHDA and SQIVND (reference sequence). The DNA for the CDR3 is TGTGCCAGTAGGACGACAGGGAAAAGGATAGCTAACTATGGCTACACCTTC. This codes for CASRTTGKRIANYGYTF.

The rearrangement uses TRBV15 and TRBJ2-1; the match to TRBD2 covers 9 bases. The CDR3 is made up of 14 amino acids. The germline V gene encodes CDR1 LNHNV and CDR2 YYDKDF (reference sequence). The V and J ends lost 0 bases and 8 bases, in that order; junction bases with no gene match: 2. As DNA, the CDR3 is TGTGCCACCAGCAGAGAGCGGGGGGGCTATGAGCAGTTCTTC. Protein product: CATSRERGGYEQFF.

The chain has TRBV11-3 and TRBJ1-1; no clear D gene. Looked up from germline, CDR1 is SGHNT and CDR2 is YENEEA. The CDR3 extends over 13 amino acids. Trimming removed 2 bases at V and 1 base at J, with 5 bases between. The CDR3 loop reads CASSLTANTEAFF. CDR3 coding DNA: TGTGCCAGCAGCTTAACAGCGAACACTGAAGCTTTCTTT.

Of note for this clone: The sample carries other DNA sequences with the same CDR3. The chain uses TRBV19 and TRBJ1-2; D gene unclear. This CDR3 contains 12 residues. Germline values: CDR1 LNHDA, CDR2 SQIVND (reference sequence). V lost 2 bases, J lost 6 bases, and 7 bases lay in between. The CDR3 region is CASSILGDGYTF. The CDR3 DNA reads TGTGCCAGTAGTATACTTGGGGATGGCTACACCTTC.

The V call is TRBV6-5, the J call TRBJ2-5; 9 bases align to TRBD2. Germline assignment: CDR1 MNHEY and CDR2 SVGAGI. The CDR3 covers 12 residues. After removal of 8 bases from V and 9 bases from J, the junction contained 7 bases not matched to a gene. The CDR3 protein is CASGLARPAQYF. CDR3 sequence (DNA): TGTGCCAGCGGACTAGCGCGGCCGGCCCAGTACTTC.